These 14 T cell receptor beta chains were all obtained from the same sample, sequenced in a study of cytomegalovirus exposure and HLA in healthy donors. Generated by immunoSEQ multiplex PCR, the TCRdb table keeps only in-frame clones and is missing some. The table lists around 190,000 clones, about 82% of them singletons. Input material: PBMCs. Receptors originate from a woman aged 18-35 years in good health and CMV-seronegative.

The chain employs TRBV5-1 and TRBJ2-3; 15 bases line up with TRBD2. Germline CDR1 is SGHRS and CDR2 is YFSETQ. This CDR3 is 16 amino acids long. V dropped 4 bases and J dropped 7; count of bases not matched to a gene: 7. The CDR3 DNA is TGCGCCAGCAGCCTACGGACTAGCGGGGGGGCAAATACGCAGTATTTT. Its translation: CASSLRTSGGANTQYF.

The genes are TRBV4-1 and TRBJ2-2, with D possibly being TRBD2 (5 bases). This CDR3 has 15 amino acids. Germline loops: CDR1 MGHRA, CDR2 YSYEKL. V lost 3 bases, J lost 3 bases, and 11 bases lay in between. The DNA of the CDR3 is TGCGCCAGCAGCCACGACGGGGTGGACACCGGGGAGCTGTTTTTT. It translates to CASSHDGVDTGELFF.

The chain couples TRBV5-1 to TRBJ2-7; weak D call: TRBD1 (6 bases). Per germline, CDR1 SGHRS and CDR2 YFSETQ. The CDR3 runs to 13 residues. V lost 5 bases to trimming and J lost 4 bases, with 13 bases between them. CDR3 residues: CASSHRENYEQYF. DNA for the CDR3: TGCGCCAGCAGTCACAGGGAGAATTACGAGCAGTACTTC. The whole variable domain, remainder taken from reference TRBV5-1 and TRBJ2-7, is KAGVTQTPRYLIKTRGQQVTLSCSPISGHRSVSWYQQTPGQGLQFLFEYFSETQRNKGNFPGRFSGRQFSNSRSEMNVSTLELGDSALYLCASSHRENYEQYFGPGTRLTVT.

As regards this clone: A junction boundary mismatches the germline segment, possibly from a read error. The chain has TRBV4-1 and TRBJ2-6; TRBD1 agrees at 9 bases. Germline values: CDR1 MGHRA, CDR2 YSYEKL. The CDR3 has 16 amino acids. The CDR3 DNA is TGCGCCAGCCGCCAGGGACAGGGCGCCGGGGCCAACGTCCTGACTTTC. It specifies CASRQGQGAGANVLTF.

The chain has TRBV7-9 and TRBJ2-1; a possible D gene is TRBD2 (6 bases). V was cut by 7 bases and J by 8 bases, with 18 bases left in between. The CDR3 length is 14 residues. The germline gives CDR1 SEHNR, CDR2 FQNEAQ (reference sequence). The CDR3 nucleotides read TGTGCCAGCAAACGGGACTCCGGCGCTGATGAGCAGTTCTTC. This encodes CASKRDSGADEQFF.

This clone came up once. The V call is TRBV18, the J call TRBJ2-1; 9 nucleotides match TRBD2. Trimming removed 6 bases from V and 7 bases from J; junction bases left unmatched: 10. CDR1 KGHSH and CDR2 LQKENI come from the germline V gene. The CDR3 consists of 15 residues. CDR3 DNA: TGTGCCAGCTCTTTCGTAGCGGGAGCGCCAAATGAGCAGTTCTTC. Amino acids: CASSFVAGAPNEQFF.

This sequence joins TRBV6-4 and TRBJ2-3; 8 bases map to TRBD2. Losses at the gene ends were 3 bases for V and 2 bases for J; bases not matched to a gene: 7. The CDR3 is 16 residues long. Germline values: CDR1 MRHNA, CDR2 SNTAGT. The CDR3 coding sequence is TGTGCCAGCAGTGAGAGTGCCGGGGGGGCCACAGATACGCAGTATTTT. Its translation is CASSESAGGATDTQYF.

This clone was seen a single time. V usage is TRBV11-2 and J usage is TRBJ1-1; D not resolved. There are 13 residues in the CDR3. V gave up 5 bases and J gave up 11 bases, with 18 bases separating them. The germline CDR1 and CDR2 sequences are SGHAT and FQNNGV. CDR3: CASSLFAGSLAFF. The DNA for the CDR3 is TGTGCCAGCAGCCTGTTTGCGGGAAGTTTGGCTTTCTTT. Using reference TRBV11-2 and TRBJ1-1 for the parts outside the CDR3, the full variable domain is EAGVAQSPRYKIIEKRQSVAFWCNPISGHATLYWYQQILGQGPKLLIQFQNNGVVDDSQLPKDRFSAERLKGVDSTLKIQPAKLEDSAVYLCASSLFAGSLAFFGQGTRLTVV.

This chain links TRBV27 with TRBJ2-1; 7 nucleotides line up with TRBD2. This CDR3 is 13 amino acids long. V shed 6 bases and J 4 bases; nucleotides not matched to a gene: 3. Germline V CDR1 and CDR2: MNHEY, SMNVEV (reference sequence). The CDR3 bases are TGTGCCAGCAGGTTACTAGCGTACAATGAGCAGTTCTTC. It translates to CASRLLAYNEQFF.

The gene calls are TRBV6-5 and TRBJ1-1; the D gene is possibly TRBD1 (6 bases). The CDR3 runs 14 residues. V lost 0 bases and J lost 7, with 12 bases in between. Germline values: CDR1 MNHEY, CDR2 SVGAGI. The chain's CDR3 is CASSYSPGQNEAFF. The CDR3 DNA follows: TGTGCCAGCAGTTACTCCCCAGGACAGAATGAAGCTTTCTTT.

The gene calls are TRBV5-1 and TRBJ2-1; D perhaps matches TRBD2 (6 bases). Germline CDR1 and CDR2: SGHRS and YFSETQ. Trimming shortened V by 4 bases and J by 2 bases, and 16 bases separated the two germline ends. CDR3 length equals 16 residues. This CDR3 is CASSPNPWGAYNEQFF. The CDR3 bases are TGCGCCAGCAGCCCTAACCCCTGGGGGGCCTACAATGAGCAGTTCTTC.

This chain joins TRBV6-1 and TRBJ2-1; D is possibly TRBD2 (6 bases). Deletions cut 4 bases from V and 4 bases from J, with 17 bases between. This CDR3 has 16 amino acids. The germline V gene has CDR1 MNHNS and CDR2 SASEGT. The CDR3: CASSGETGLSYNEQFF. CDR3 in DNA: TGTGCCAGCAGTGGGGAGACGGGACTGTCGTACAATGAGCAGTTCTTC.

A single count supports this clone. The rearrangement uses TRBV25-1 and TRBJ1-2; the D gene is possibly TRBD1 (6 bases). This CDR3 is 18 amino acids long. V lost 2 bases to trimming and J lost 5 bases, with 24 bases between them. Germline assignment: CDR1 MGHDK and CDR2 SYGVNS. The CDR3 DNA reads TGTGCCAGCAGTGAAACGTCTTTCTGGGACACCCTAGGATATGGCTACACCTTC. It is translated as CASSETSFWDTLGYGYTF.

This clone was counted only a few times. The chain is built from TRBV6-1 and TRBJ2-7; D unresolved. Per the germline V gene, CDR1 is MNHNS and CDR2 is SASEGT. Trimming took off 4 bases at V and 1 base at J, with 14 bases between the two ends. This CDR3 spans 15 amino acids. This chain's CDR3 is CASSGGKRLSYEQYF. CDR3 coding DNA: TGTGCCAGCAGTGGAGGCAAAAGACTTTCCTACGAGCAGTACTTC.